The present T cell receptor beta chain was sequenced within a study of T cell changes during pregnancy in multiple sclerosis. The data were produced by immunoSEQ multiplex PCR, yet TCRdb's version contains in-frame clones alone and is incomplete. This table has about 75,000 clones, about nine tenths appearing once. Trimming removed 0 bases from V and 14 bases from J, with 19 bases in between. This CDR3 spans 15 amino acids. Looked up from germline, CDR1 is LNHNV and CDR2 is YYDKDF (reference sequence). This sample comprised CD4+ T cells from peripheral blood mononuclear cells, obtained before pregnancy. V is TRBV15 and J is TRBJ1-4, with D possibly TRBD1 on 6 matching bases. The sequence was collected from a female donor with multiple sclerosis, enrolled in a pregnancy study. Here the CDR3 DNA reads TGTGCCACCAGCAGAGATTGGAATGAGTGGGGGGGCCTGTTTTTT. This sequence encodes CATSRDWNEWGGLFF.